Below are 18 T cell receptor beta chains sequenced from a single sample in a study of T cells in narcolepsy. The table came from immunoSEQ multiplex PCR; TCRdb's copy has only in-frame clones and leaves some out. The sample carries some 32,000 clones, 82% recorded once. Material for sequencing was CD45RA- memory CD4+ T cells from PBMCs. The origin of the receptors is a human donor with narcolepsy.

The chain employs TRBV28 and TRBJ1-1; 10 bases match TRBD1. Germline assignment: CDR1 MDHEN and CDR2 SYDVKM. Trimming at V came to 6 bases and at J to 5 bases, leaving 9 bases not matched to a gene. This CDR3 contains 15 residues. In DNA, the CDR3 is TGTGCCAGCAGCCTTGGACAGGGGGTAATTACTGAAGCTTTCTTT. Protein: CASSLGQGVITEAFF.

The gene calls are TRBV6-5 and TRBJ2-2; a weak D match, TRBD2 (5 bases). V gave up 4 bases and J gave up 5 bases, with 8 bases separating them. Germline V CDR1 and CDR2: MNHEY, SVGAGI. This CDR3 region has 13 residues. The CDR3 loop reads CASSLPGTGELFF. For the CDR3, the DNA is TGTGCCAGCAGTTTACCGGGGACCGGGGAGCTGTTTTTT.

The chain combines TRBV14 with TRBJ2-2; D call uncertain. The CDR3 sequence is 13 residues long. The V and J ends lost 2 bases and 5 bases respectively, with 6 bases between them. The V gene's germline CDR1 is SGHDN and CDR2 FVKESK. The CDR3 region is CASSQTITGELFF. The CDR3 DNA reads TGTGCCAGCAGCCAAACTATTACCGGGGAGCTGTTTTTT.

CDR3 region: CASSLTPGVLHF. In nucleotides, the CDR3 is TGTGCCAGCAGCTTAACTCCCGGGGTCCTCCACTTT. The chain joins TRBV5-4 to TRBJ1-6; D is undetermined. V shed 2 bases and J shed 15 bases, with 12 bases lying between them. The CDR3 spans 12 residues. The germline V gene encodes CDR1 SGHNT and CDR2 YYREEE (reference sequence).

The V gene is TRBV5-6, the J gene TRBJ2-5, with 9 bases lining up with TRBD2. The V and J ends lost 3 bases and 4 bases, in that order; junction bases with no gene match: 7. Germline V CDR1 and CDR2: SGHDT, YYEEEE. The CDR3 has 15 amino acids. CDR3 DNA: TGTGCCAGCAGCTCATGGGCGGGGGGGAGAGAGACCCAGTACTTC. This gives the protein CASSSWAGGRETQYF.

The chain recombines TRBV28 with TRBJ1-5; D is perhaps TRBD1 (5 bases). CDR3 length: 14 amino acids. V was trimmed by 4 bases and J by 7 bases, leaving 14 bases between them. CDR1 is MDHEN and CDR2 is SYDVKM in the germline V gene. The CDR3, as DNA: TGTGCCAGCAGTTCACCGGGGACCTACCAGCCCCAGCATTTT. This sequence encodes CASSSPGTYQPQHF.

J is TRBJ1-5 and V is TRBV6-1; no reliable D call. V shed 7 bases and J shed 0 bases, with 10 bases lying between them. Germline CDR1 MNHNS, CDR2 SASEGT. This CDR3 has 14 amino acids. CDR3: CASMWRDSNQPQHF. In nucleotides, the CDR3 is TGTGCCAGCATGTGGAGAGATAGCAATCAGCCCCAGCATTTT.

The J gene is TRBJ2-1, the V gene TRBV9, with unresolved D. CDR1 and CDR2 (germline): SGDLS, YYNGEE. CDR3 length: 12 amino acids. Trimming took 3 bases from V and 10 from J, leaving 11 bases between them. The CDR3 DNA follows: TGTGCCAGCAGCGCGACCCTAGGCGAGCAGTTCTTC. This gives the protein CASSATLGEQFF.

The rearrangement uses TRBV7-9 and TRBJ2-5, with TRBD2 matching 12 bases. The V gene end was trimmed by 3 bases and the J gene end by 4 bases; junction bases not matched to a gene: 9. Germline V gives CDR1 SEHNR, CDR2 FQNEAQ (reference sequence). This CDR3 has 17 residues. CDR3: CASSFPGLAGFGETQYF. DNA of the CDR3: TGTGCCAGCAGCTTCCCAGGACTAGCGGGGTTCGGAGAGACCCAGTACTTC. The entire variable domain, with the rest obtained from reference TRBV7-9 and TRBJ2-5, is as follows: DTGVSQNPRHKITKRGQNVTFRCDPISEHNRLYWYRQTLGQGPEFLTYFQNEAQLEKSRLLSDRFSAERPKGSFSTLEIQRTEQGDSAMYLCASSFPGLAGFGETQYFGPGTRLLVL.

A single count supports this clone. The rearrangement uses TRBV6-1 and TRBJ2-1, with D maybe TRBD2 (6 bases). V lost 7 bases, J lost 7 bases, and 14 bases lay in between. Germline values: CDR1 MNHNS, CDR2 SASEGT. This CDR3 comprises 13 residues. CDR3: CASKEGFANEQFF. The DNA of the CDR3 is TGTGCCAGCAAGGAGGGTTTCGCAAATGAGCAGTTCTTC.

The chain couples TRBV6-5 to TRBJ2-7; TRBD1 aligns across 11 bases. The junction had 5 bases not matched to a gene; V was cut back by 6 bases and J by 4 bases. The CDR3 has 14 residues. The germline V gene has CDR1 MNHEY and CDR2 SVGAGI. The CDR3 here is CASRRGQGAYEQYF. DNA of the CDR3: TGTGCCAGCAGACGAGGACAGGGGGCTTACGAGCAGTACTTC.

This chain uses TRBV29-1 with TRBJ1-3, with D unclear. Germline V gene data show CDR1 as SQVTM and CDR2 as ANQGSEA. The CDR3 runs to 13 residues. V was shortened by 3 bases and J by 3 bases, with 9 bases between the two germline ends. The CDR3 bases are TGCAGCGTTGATCCCCGGGATGGAAACACCATATATTTT. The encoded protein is CSVDPRDGNTIYF.

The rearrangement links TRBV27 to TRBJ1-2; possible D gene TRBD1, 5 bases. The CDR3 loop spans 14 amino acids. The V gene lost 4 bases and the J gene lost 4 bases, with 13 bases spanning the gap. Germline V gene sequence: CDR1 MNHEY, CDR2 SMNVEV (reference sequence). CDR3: CASSYRGSGYGYTF. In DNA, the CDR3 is TGTGCCAGCAGTTATAGGGGCAGCGGCTATGGCTACACCTTC.

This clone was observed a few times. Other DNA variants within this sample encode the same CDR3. The CDR3 here is CAWGFSGGQFTQYF. The CDR3 DNA sequence: TGTGCCTGGGGTTTCTCGGGGGGGCAGTTTACGCAGTATTTT. The chain is built from TRBV30 and TRBJ2-3; 8 nucleotides agree with TRBD2. The CDR3 is 14 amino acids. CDR1 is GTSNPN, CDR2 SVGIG, per germline (reference sequence). V dropped 5 bases and J dropped 8; count of bases not matched to a gene: 12.

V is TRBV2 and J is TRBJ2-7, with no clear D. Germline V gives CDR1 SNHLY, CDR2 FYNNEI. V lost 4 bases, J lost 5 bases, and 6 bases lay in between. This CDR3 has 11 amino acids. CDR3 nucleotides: TGTGCCAGCAGTGTGGCTAACGAGCAGTACTTC. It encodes CASSVANEQYF.

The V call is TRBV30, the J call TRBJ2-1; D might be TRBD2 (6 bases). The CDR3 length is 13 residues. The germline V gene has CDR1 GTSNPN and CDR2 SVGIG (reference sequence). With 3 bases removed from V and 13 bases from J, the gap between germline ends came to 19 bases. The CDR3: CAWRTPGLPVQFF. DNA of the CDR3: TGTGCCTGGAGGACCCCGGGACTCCCCGTCCAGTTCTTC.

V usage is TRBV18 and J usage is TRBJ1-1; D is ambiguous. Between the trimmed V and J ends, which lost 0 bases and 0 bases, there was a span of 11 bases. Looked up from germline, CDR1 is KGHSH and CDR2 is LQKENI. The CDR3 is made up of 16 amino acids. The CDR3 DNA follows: TGTGCCAGCTCACCACCAGGGAATAAGCTGAACACTGAAGCTTTCTTT. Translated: CASSPPGNKLNTEAFF. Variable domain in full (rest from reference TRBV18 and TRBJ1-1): NAGVMQNPRHLVRRRGQEARLRCSPMKGHSHVYWYRQLPEEGLKFMVYLQKENIIDESGMPKERFSAEFPKEGPSILRIQQVVRGDSAAYFCASSPPGNKLNTEAFFGQGTRLTVV.

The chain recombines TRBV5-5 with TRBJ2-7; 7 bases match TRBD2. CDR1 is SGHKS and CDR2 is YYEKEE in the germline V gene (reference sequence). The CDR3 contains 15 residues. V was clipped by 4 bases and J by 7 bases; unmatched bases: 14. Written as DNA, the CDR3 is TGTGCCAGCAGCGCCCGACTAGCAGACGTTACGGAGCAGTACTTC. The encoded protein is CASSARLADVTEQYF.